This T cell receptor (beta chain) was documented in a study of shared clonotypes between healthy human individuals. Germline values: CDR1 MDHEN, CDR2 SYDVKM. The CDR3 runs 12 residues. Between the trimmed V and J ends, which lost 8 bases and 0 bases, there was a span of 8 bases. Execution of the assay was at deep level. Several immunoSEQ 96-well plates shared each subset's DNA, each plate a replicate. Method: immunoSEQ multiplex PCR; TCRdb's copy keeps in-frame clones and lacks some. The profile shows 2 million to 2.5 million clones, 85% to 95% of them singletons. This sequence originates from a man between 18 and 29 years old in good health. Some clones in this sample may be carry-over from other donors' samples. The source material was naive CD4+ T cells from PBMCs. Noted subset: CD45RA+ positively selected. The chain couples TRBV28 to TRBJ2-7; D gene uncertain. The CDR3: CASGISSYEQYF. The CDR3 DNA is TGTGCCAGCGGAATAAGCTCCTACGAGCAGTACTTC. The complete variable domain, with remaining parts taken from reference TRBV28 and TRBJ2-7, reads DVKVTQSSRYLVKRTGEKVFLECVQDMDHENMFWYRQDPGLGLRLIYFSYDVKMKEKGDIPEGYSVSREKKERFSLILESASTNQTSMYLCASGISSYEQYFGPGTRLTVT.